The T cell receptor (beta chain) under discussion was sequenced for a study of OX40 agonist ivuxolimab in advanced cancers. Background on the study: The patients' treatment was ivuxolimab, an agonistic anti-OX40 (CD134) antibody. Mean age approximately 59 years, range about 20 to 79; around 80% male.

Germline V gene data show CDR1 as MNHNS and CDR2 as SASEGT. J was trimmed by 1 base and V by 7 bases; bases with no gene match: 10. The CDR3 is made up of 15 amino acids. TCRdb keeps only in-frame clones here, not all; method: immunoSEQ multiplex PCR. The data show about 76,000 clones, about 88% seen once. The sequence was obtained from an adult with an advanced solid tumor such as melanoma, head and neck, liver or kidney cancer. The chain couples TRBV6-1 to TRBJ2-7; the match to TRBD1 covers 7 bases. The specimen was CD4+ or CD8+ T cells sorted from blood, collected in a trial of the OX40 agonist ivuxolimab. The CDR3 here is CASNLTPDRSYEQYF. CDR3 nucleotides: TGTGCCAGCAACCTAACCCCGGACAGGTCCTACGAGCAGTACTTC.